This T cell receptor beta chain was obtained from a study of T cell changes during pregnancy in multiple sclerosis. Profiling relied on immunoSEQ multiplex PCR, and the TCRdb table lists in-frame clones only, not all of them. The sample records 40,000 to 60,000 clones, 95% being singletons. The germline gives CDR1 MDHEN, CDR2 SYDVKM. The CDR3 covers 12 residues. Trimming shortened V by 5 bases and J by 12 bases, and 14 bases separated the two germline ends. The V gene is TRBV28, the J gene TRBJ1-5, with unresolved D. The TCR comes from a female donor with multiple sclerosis, enrolled in a pregnancy study. The specimen was CD8+ T cells from peripheral blood mononuclear cells, collected in the first trimester of pregnancy. CDR3 sequence (DNA): TGTGCCAGCAGTCCCGTCAACAGTCACCAGCATTTT. Residues: CASSPVNSHQHF.